Below, one T cell receptor (beta chain) is given with its context. This clone appeared a few times. Its binding antigen is unknown. One base away there is no much larger clone; base qualities are not given. These data belong to a study of blood T cell repertoires in COVID-19 (dated by TCRdb to 2018 to 2020). Some background on the complete study: Samples from collaborators originated in the United States, Italy and Spain and spanned both the acute and convalescent phases of COVID-19. The prospective study material was composed of cDNA or gDNA derived from T cells, B-cell-depleted T cells, or PBMCs. Samples were obtained from the ongoing ImmuneRACE study (first 160 participants) and from 1,200 or so subjects provided by 6 global collaborators. Deeply sampled blood TCRbeta repertoires from subjects exposed to, actively infected with, or recovered from COVID-19 were included in the dataset. The repertoires were released in a freely available public database meant as a resource for research on the immune response to SARS-CoV-2. Where available, HLA class I and class II types were obtained from metadata supplied by the sample provider rather than from assay-based typing. Nearly every sample came with metadata listing a de-identified subject ID, COVID-19 status, age in years and sex.

The full study reports these points: Clinical and demographic metadata were provided uncurated, with the amount varying by source and participant.

Each collaborating institution followed its own protocols to collect whole blood in K2EDTA tubes. For TCRbeta analysis, collaborators shipped samples as frozen whole blood, isolated PBMCs, or DNA extracted from either of those sample types. Deletion took 1 base off V and 1 base off J, with a span of 7 bases between the germline ends. CDR1 and CDR2 (LGHDT, YNNKEL) derive from the germline V gene (reference sequence). From the cysteine up to the phenylalanine, the CDR3 has a length of 14 residues. Only the CDR3 region is kept as DNA, spanning 42 bases read in frame from base 1. TCRbeta CDR3 regions were amplified from genomic DNA using the immunoSEQ Assay, a bias-controlled multiplex PCR. Per the authors' processing: The number of nucleated cells in each sample was estimated by amplification of reference gene primers within the assay. Sequence reads were collapsed and filtered to measure the absolute abundance of every unique TCRbeta CDR3 rearrangement. For each sample, productive Simpson clonality was calculated as the square root of Simpson's diversity index over productive rearrangements. TCRdb took this table from immuneACCESS and kept in-frame rearrangements with V and J called. Such tables lack part of the clones; where checked against another copy, unresolved V genes explain under half of the gap, and the rest is unexplained. V, J and clone size were drawn from that table, and D and trimming were deduced from the DNA. The sample table contains about 94,000 clones; only one count was recorded for approximately 83% of them. The ten top clones hold approximately 6.7% of the sample.

The sequence came from a man aged 60-69 years with acute or convalescent COVID-19. This receptor chain uses TRBV3-1 (or the pseudogene TRBV3-2) and TRBJ1-1, with the D segment identity uncertain. The source material was peripheral blood. Here the CDR3 is given as CASSQVFGNTEAFF. In nucleotide form, the sequence is TGTGCCAGCAGCCAAGTGTTCGGGAACACTGAAGCTTTCTTT.